This entry lists 12 T cell receptor beta chains sequenced from one sample in a study of beta chain features in type 1 diabetes (dated by TCRdb to the late 2010s). The library was produced with the immunoSEQ multiplex PCR assay. The High Capacity cDNA Reverse Transcription Kit was used to reverse transcribe all of the isolated RNA, meaning that expressed TCRB transcripts were what got sequenced. In TCRdb, the immuneACCESS table is reduced to in-frame sequences with V and J assigned. These tables do not hold every clone; where another copy was compared, an unresolved V gene accounts for under half, and the others remain unexplained. Recorded for this sample are about 390,000 clones; 8.5% to 10% of them occurred a single time. The ten largest clones capture about 0.6% of the sample. The research as a whole found: In all four CD4+ subsets, TCRB CDR3 length was moderately but significantly shorter in type 1 diabetes patients.

These receptors' targets are unknown. Source material: central memory CD4+ T cells from blood. These receptors originate from a man between 25 and 39 years old with type 1 diabetes.

The rearrangement links TRBV7-2 to TRBJ2-2; 10 bases agree with TRBD2. V was pared by 0 bases and J by 7 bases, with 8 bases of the junction left unmatched. CDR3 length: 17 amino acids. Germline V gives CDR1 SGHTA, CDR2 FQGNSA. DNA for the CDR3: TGTGCCAGCAGCTTAGCGCCTAGCGGGAGTGTCGGCGGGGAGCTGTTTTTT. Residues: CASSLAPSGSVGGELFF.

This clone was detected a few times. The V gene is TRBV19, the J gene TRBJ2-3; the match to TRBD2 covers 10 bases. Germline V gene data show CDR1 as LNHDA and CDR2 as SQIVND (reference sequence). Trimming took 6 bases from V and 4 from J; bases not matched to a gene: 10. CDR3 length: 16 residues. The chain's CDR3 is CASSHLAGAGPDTQYF. In nucleotides, the CDR3 is TGTGCCAGTAGCCATCTAGCGGGAGCCGGGCCAGATACGCAGTATTTT.

This clone was seen a handful of times. V gene TRBV2 combines with J gene TRBJ1-2; possibly TRBD1 for D (5 bases). The length of the CDR3 is 16 residues. V was cut by 6 bases and J by 6 bases, with 23 bases left in between. Germline CDR1 and CDR2: SNHLY and FYNNEI. The CDR3 coding sequence is TGTGCCAGCAGCGCCAGGGTCTTCGACCGAAGGGATGGCTACACCTTC. Protein: CASSARVFDRRDGYTF.

V usage is TRBV7-2 and J usage is TRBJ1-4, with 7 bases lining up with TRBD1. V lost 6 bases, J lost 5 bases, and 6 bases stayed unmatched. The CDR3 length is 14 residues. Germline assignment: CDR1 SGHTA and CDR2 FQGNSA. This chain's CDR3 is CASRRQGSNEKLFF. The CDR3 DNA reads as TGTGCCAGCAGGCGACAGGGTTCGAATGAAAAACTGTTTTTT. Supplemented by reference TRBV7-2 and TRBJ1-4, the full variable domain reads GAGVSQSPSNKVTEKGKDVELRCDPISGHTALYWYRQSLGQGLEFLIYFQGNSAPDKSGLPSDRFSAERTGGSVSTLTIQRTQQEDSAVYLCASRRQGSNEKLFFGSGTQLSVL.

In its sample, this clone was seen a few times. V gene TRBV11-3 combines with J gene TRBJ2-2; D ambiguous. With 3 bases removed from V and 3 bases from J, the gap between germline ends came to 8 bases. Germline V CDR1 and CDR2: SGHNT, YENEEA. CDR3 length: 14 residues. The chain's CDR3 is CASSFHEYTGELFF. In DNA form, the CDR3 reads TGTGCCAGCAGCTTCCACGAATACACCGGGGAGCTGTTTTTT.

At least ten counts were recorded for this clone. This chain uses TRBV14 with TRBJ1-2; D uncertain. Trimming cost V 0 bases and J 4 bases, with 9 bases left between them. This CDR3 spans 14 amino acids. Germline CDR1 is SGHDN and CDR2 is FVKESK. The DNA for the CDR3 is TGTGCCAGCAGCCAAGATCGGACGTCCTATGGCTACACCTTC. This codes for CASSQDRTSYGYTF.

This clone was detected a few times. The chain is built from TRBV5-1 and TRBJ2-1, with a possible D match to TRBD1 (6 bases). Germline V gives CDR1 SGHRS, CDR2 YFSETQ. With 4 bases removed from V and 10 bases from J, the gap between germline ends came to 12 bases. This CDR3 spans 12 amino acids. The CDR3 DNA is TGCGCCAGCAGCATCTCCGGGACAGAGCAGTTCTTC. It yields the protein CASSISGTEQFF. The full variable domain, in which reference TRBV5-1 and TRBJ2-1 provide the parts outside the CDR3, is KAGVTQTPRYLIKTRGQQVTLSCSPISGHRSVSWYQQTPGQGLQFLFEYFSETQRNKGNFPGRFSGRQFSNSRSEMNVSTLELGDSALYLCASSISGTEQFFGPGTRLTVL.

In this sample, this clone turned up a few times. The gene calls are TRBV11-3 and TRBJ2-3; D is perhaps TRBD1 (5 bases). This CDR3 region has 17 residues. Germline-derived CDR1 and CDR2 are SGHNT and YENEEA. Trimming took off 1 base at V and 4 bases at J, with 18 bases between the two ends. The CDR3 DNA sequence: TGTGCCAGCAGCTTAGGTTTGACCCAAAGGGGTGCAGATACGCAGTATTTT. Protein sequence: CASSLGLTQRGADTQYF.

This chain connects TRBV9 to TRBJ2-2; a possible D gene is TRBD2 (6 bases). Trimming removed 1 base at V and 3 bases at J, with 10 bases between. This CDR3 has 15 amino acids. Germline lookup yields CDR1 SGDLS and CDR2 YYNGEE. CDR3 amino acids: CASSVSGADTGELFF. CDR3 sequence (DNA): TGTGCCAGCAGCGTATCGGGAGCTGACACCGGGGAGCTGTTTTTT. Drawing the rest from reference TRBV9 and TRBJ2-2, the complete variable domain is DSGVTQTPKHLITATGQRVTLRCSPRSGDLSVYWYQQSLDQGLQFLIQYYNGEERAKGNILERFSAQQFPDLHSELNLSSLELGDSALYFCASSVSGADTGELFFGEGSRLTVL.

This clone was detected many times. This sequence joins TRBV28 and TRBJ2-7, with TRBD2 matching 8 bases. The J segment lost 2 bases and the V segment lost 5 bases, leaving 14 bases of the junction unmatched. The V gene's germline CDR1 is MDHEN and CDR2 SYDVKM. This CDR3 is 17 amino acids long. The CDR3 loop reads CASSPRKDSGMAYEQYF. CDR3 in DNA: TGTGCCAGCAGTCCCCGGAAAGATAGCGGGATGGCCTACGAGCAGTACTTC.

The chain carries TRBV11-2 and TRBJ2-7; 9 bases align to TRBD2. Trimming at V came to 0 bases and at J to 3 bases, leaving 6 bases not matched to a gene. This CDR3 region has 16 residues. Per the germline V gene, CDR1 is SGHAT and CDR2 is FQNNGV. CDR3 residues: CASSLEGGRAGYEQYF. In DNA form, the CDR3 reads TGTGCCAGCAGCTTAGAGGGCGGGAGGGCCGGCTACGAGCAGTACTTC.

Only a few counts were recorded for this clone. The chain employs TRBV19 and TRBJ1-2; D ambiguous. Trimming shortened V by 3 bases and J by 8 bases, and 13 bases separated the two germline ends. This CDR3 contains 13 residues. Germline V gene data show CDR1 as LNHDA and CDR2 as SQIVND (reference sequence). CDR3 in DNA: TGTGCCAGTAGTATCTCGCCCAAGTACGGCTACACCTTC. Amino acids: CASSISPKYGYTF.